The clone carrying this T cell receptor (beta chain) showed up many times. Its antigen is still unknown. This entry is derived from a study of tumor-infiltrating lymphocytes in primary liver carcinoma. Findings of the study overall: The study found a significantly higher top-250-clone fraction in tumors than in blood (p = 0.039). The proportion of top clones found throughout all five tumor regions was only about 7-24%.

Using a constant-region primer together with ProtoScript II reverse transcriptase, TCR beta cDNA was made from roughly 540 ng of total RNA. Nested multiplex PCR, run for three rounds with slightly modified ARM-PCR, yielded TCR beta libraries. Primers for the first two PCR rounds were TRBV1-TRBV30 forward primers and a C-beta reverse primer (around 11 cycles per round). TCRdb reprocessed the multiplex PCR reads with MiXCR, giving one entry per CDR3 protein. The sample lists roughly 48,000 distinct CDR3 sequences, 70% to 75% occurring once. Trimming took 2 bases from V and 3 from J, leaving 13 bases between them. CDR3 length equals 15 residues. Germline values: CDR1 ENHRY, CDR2 SYGVKD. Between roughly 20 and 33 mg of unsorted bulk tissue served as the source from which RNA and DNA were co-extracted. Every tumor sample held more than 80% viable tumor cells.

The chain carries TRBV10-3 and TRBJ1-1, with a possible D match to TRBD1 (5 bases). The origin of this receptor is a man aged 35 to 55 with primary liver carcinoma and hepatitis B virus infection. Sequencing input: liver tumor tissue from sampling region 3. The sample's subset: tumor region T3, left-lateral pole. For the CDR3, the DNA is TGTGCCATCAGTGAGCAGGGACCGGGGGACACTGAAGCTTTCTTT. It yields the protein CAISEQGPGDTEAFF.